This TCR beta chain was captured by sequencing in a study of control samples from healthy donors and cancer patients. The germline CDR1 and CDR2 sequences are SGHNT and YENEEA. The CDR3 loop spans 16 amino acids. The V gene lost 5 bases and the J gene lost 1 base, with 16 bases spanning the gap. Assay: immunoSEQ multiplex PCR; the TCRdb copy retains only in-frame clones and omits some. The sample holds around 170,000 clones, 92% seen once. Sequencing used blood. The V call is TRBV11-3, the J call TRBJ2-3; D tentatively reads TRBD1 or TRBD2 (5 bases each). The origin of this receptor is a woman between 25 and 40 years old in good health. CDR3 residues: CASSPGTGSRTDTQYF. DNA of the CDR3: TGTGCCAGCAGCCCGGGGACCGGGTCTCGCACAGATACGCAGTATTTT.